Below, 27 T cell receptor beta chains from the same sample are listed, as sequenced in a study of T-cell reconstitution after alpha-beta-depleted transplantation in children. Unique molecular identifiers were incorporated during preparation of the TCRbeta library. TCRdb analysed the PCR reads with MiXCR anew, one entry per CDR3 protein. The sample has around 380,000 distinct CDR3 sequences, approximately 11% seen once; the top ten hold over 4.5%. The source material was PBMCs from the stem cell graft donor, sampled from the stem cell graft. The receptors derive from a human donor who donated a stem cell graft to a child with acute myeloid leukemia.

This clonotype has just a few counts. The chain has TRBV29-1 and TRBJ1-2; the D is unclear. The CDR3 is 13 residues long. The germline V gene encodes CDR1 SQVTM and CDR2 ANQGSEA. V was shortened by 1 base and J by 5 bases, with 11 bases between the two germline ends. CDR3 sequence: CSVEGSGSYGYTF. For the CDR3, the DNA is TGCAGCGTTGAAGGATCGGGCAGTTATGGCTACACCTTC.

J is TRBJ1-2 and V is TRBV30; 7 bases map to TRBD1. From germline, CDR1 is GTSNPN and CDR2 SVGIG (reference sequence). This CDR3 has 13 amino acids. The trim removed 6 bases at V and 4 bases at J, leaving 8 bases unmatched. In nucleotides, the CDR3 is TGTGCCTGTCTCAGGGGGTTCGGCTATGGCTACACCTTC. It encodes CACLRGFGYGYTF.

The chain links TRBV5-6 to TRBJ1-5; the D gene is possibly TRBD1 (6 bases). CDR1 and CDR2 from the germline V gene are SGHDT and YYEEEE. This CDR3 contains 16 residues. V dropped 4 bases and J dropped 0 bases, with 14 bases sitting between them. CDR3 sequence: CASSRGHLTSNQPQHF. In nucleotides, the CDR3 is TGTGCCAGCAGCCGGGGACACCTTACTAGCAATCAGCCCCAGCATTTT.

About this clonotype itself: Given a much more abundant clone one base away, this may be a read error. CDR3 nucleotide sequence: TGTGTCAGCAGCTTAGTTAGGGTTGTAAACAATTCACCCCTCCACTTT. Its translation is CVSSLVRVVNNSPLHF. The chain is built from TRBV7-2 and TRBJ1-6, with no clear D. Germline loops: CDR1 SGHTA, CDR2 FQGNSA. The CDR3 covers 16 residues.

This clonotype has only a few counts. The gene calls are TRBV5-5 and TRBJ2-7; 9 bases align to TRBD1. The V gene end was trimmed by 4 bases and the J gene end by 6 bases; junction bases not matched to a gene: 8. The CDR3 spans 14 residues. Germline CDR1 reads SGHKS; CDR2 reads YYEKEE (reference sequence). The DNA for the CDR3 is TGTGCCAGCAGCGGGGGACAGGGTACTGTCGAGCAGTACTTC. Its translation: CASSGGQGTVEQYF. Using reference TRBV5-5 and TRBJ2-7 for the parts outside the CDR3, the full variable domain is DAGVTQSPTHLIKTRGQQVTLRCSPISGHKSVSWYQQVLGQGPQFIFQYYEKEERGRGNFPDRFSARQFPNYSSELNVNALLLGDSALYLCASSGGQGTVEQYFGPGTRLTVT.

The chain has TRBV4-3 and TRBJ2-1; maybe TRBD2 (5 bases). The CDR3 consists of 17 residues. Germline CDR1 and CDR2: LGHNA and YSLEER. V dropped 0 bases and J dropped 0 bases, with 12 bases sitting between them. The CDR3 DNA sequence: TGCGCCAGCAGCCAAGAAGGTCGTGGGAGCTCCTACAATGAGCAGTTCTTC. Amino acid sequence: CASSQEGRGSSYNEQFF.

The rearrangement joins TRBV5-6 to TRBJ2-5; no clear D. This CDR3 has 14 residues. The ends were cut back, 0 bases at V and 5 bases at J, with 11 bases in the middle. Germline V gene lookup returns CDR1 SGHDT and CDR2 YYEEEE. The CDR3 coding sequence is TGTGCCAGCAGCTTGGTTGGTACCGGGGAGACCCAGTACTTC. As protein: CASSLVGTGETQYF.

This clonotype was seen repeatedly, ten times or more. The rearrangement uses TRBV9 and TRBJ2-5; D remains unclear. The CDR3 totals 14 residues. Trimming removed 4 bases from V and 5 bases from J, with 15 bases in between. The germline CDR1 and CDR2 sequences are SGDLS and YYNGEE. CDR3 DNA: TGTGCCAGCAGCTCCAGACCATTGACGGAGACCCAGTACTTC. This translates into CASSSRPLTETQYF.

The chain links TRBV2 to TRBJ1-6; 8 bases agree with TRBD1. Germline V gene sequence: CDR1 SNHLY, CDR2 FYNNEI. J lost 10 bases, V lost 2 bases, and 7 bases had no gene match. The CDR3 is 15 amino acids. CDR3 coding DNA: TGTGCCAGCAGTGAAAGGTCGACAGGGGCCTCACCCCTCCACTTT. Protein sequence: CASSERSTGASPLHF.

This clonotype showed up just a few times. The chain is built from TRBV30 and TRBJ2-3; 7 nucleotides match TRBD2. V lost 0 bases to trimming and J lost 5 bases; unmatched junction nucleotides: 8. The CDR3 runs to 15 residues. Looked up from germline, CDR1 is GTSNPN and CDR2 is SVGIG (reference sequence). Here the CDR3 reads CAWSVSAGEGDTQYF. The CDR3, as DNA: TGTGCCTGGAGTGTAAGTGCGGGAGAGGGAGATACGCAGTATTTT.

This clonotype has a count of ten or more. The chain has TRBV12-3 or TRBV12-4 and TRBJ2-4; tentatively, D is TRBD1 (6 bases). V lost 6 bases, J lost 6 bases, and 15 bases lay in between. The CDR3 has 14 amino acids. CDR3 nucleotides: TGTGCCAGCAGGTCCCCAAAAGGGGGAAACATTCAGTACTTC. It translates to CASRSPKGGNIQYF.

CDR3 region: CASSYGNNEQFF. The CDR3 bases are TGTGCCAGCAGTTACGGCAACAATGAGCAGTTCTTC. The chain couples TRBV6-2 or TRBV6-3 to TRBJ2-1; no definite D call. The germline V gene encodes CDR1 MNHEY and CDR2 SVGEGT. V gave up 2 bases and J gave up 5 bases, with 4 bases separating them. The CDR3 extends over 12 amino acids.

This clonotype was detected only a few times. The chain couples TRBV5-1 to TRBJ2-1; D possibly matches TRBD1 or TRBD2 (5 bases each). V dropped 2 bases and J dropped 0 bases, with 12 bases sitting between them. This CDR3 spans 16 amino acids. CDR1 and CDR2 (germline): SGHRS, YFSETQ. The CDR3 DNA sequence: TGCGCCAGCAGCTTCATGGGGGTGGGCTCCTACAATGAGCAGTTCTTC. Amino acid sequence: CASSFMGVGSYNEQFF.

The V call is TRBV4-2, the J call TRBJ2-2; 7 nucleotides align to TRBD2. V was clipped by 8 bases and J by 6 bases; unmatched bases: 9. Germline V gene lookup returns CDR1 LGHNA and CDR2 YNFKEQ. The CDR3 is 14 amino acids. The chain's CDR3 is CASRAGVDAGELFF. CDR3 DNA sequence: TGTGCCAGCCGGGCGGGAGTAGATGCCGGGGAGCTGTTTTTT.

This clonotype has at least ten counts. The J gene is TRBJ2-7, the V gene TRBV20-1, with TRBD1 as a possible D gene (6 bases). CDR1 and CDR2 from the germline V gene are DFQATT and SNEGSKA (reference sequence). Trimming cost V 5 bases and J 0 bases, with 11 bases left between them. The CDR3 is 13 residues long. CDR3 nucleotides: TGCAGTGCTGGTCAGGGGAGCTCCTACGAGCAGTACTTC. Protein product: CSAGQGSSYEQYF.

The V and J genes are TRBV5-7 and TRBJ2-6; D is possibly TRBD1 (5 bases). TRBV5-7 is an ORF; its function is uncertain. There are 17 residues in the CDR3. V was cut by 3 bases and J by 0 bases, with 13 bases left in between. This CDR3 reads CASSSRADSSGANVLTF. DNA for the CDR3: TGTGCCAGCAGCTCCCGCGCCGACAGCTCTGGGGCCAACGTCCTGACTTTC.

This chain joins TRBV29-1 and TRBJ2-7; 7 nucleotides align to TRBD2. J lost 2 bases, V lost 4 bases, and 5 bases had no gene match. This CDR3 has 13 residues. Germline-derived CDR1 and CDR2 are SQVTM and ANQGSEA. The DNA of the CDR3 is TGCAGCGTTGGGGGGGGAGGTACCTACGAGCAGTACTTC. As protein: CSVGGGGTYEQYF.

This clonotype was observed at least ten times. This chain links TRBV5-1 with TRBJ2-7; 7 bases match TRBD2. With V trimmed by 4 bases and J by 2 bases, 9 bases remained unmatched. This CDR3 comprises 15 residues. Looked up from germline, CDR1 is SGHRS and CDR2 is YFSETQ. The CDR3 reads CASSKGTTKPYEQYF. The CDR3 DNA reads as TGCGCCAGCAGCAAGGGGACTACCAAACCCTACGAGCAGTACTTC.

This clonotype was detected only a few times. CDR3 bases: TGTGCCAGCAGCCCCCGGGGTAGCACGAACTATGGCTACACCTTC. Residues: CASSPRGSTNYGYTF. The gene calls are TRBV12-3 or TRBV12-4 and TRBJ1-2; D is unresolved. V dropped 6 bases and J dropped 2 bases, with 16 bases sitting between them. This CDR3 spans 15 amino acids.

V gene TRBV4-1 combines with J gene TRBJ2-1; the D is unclear. Germline-derived CDR1 and CDR2 are MGHRA and YSYEKL. Trimming pared 1 base from V and 6 bases from J, leaving 7 bases between. This CDR3 is 13 amino acids long. The CDR3 DNA sequence: TGCGCCAGCAGCCAAGGGGTGGCCAATGAGCAGTTCTTC. Translating it yields CASSQGVANEQFF.

V usage is TRBV20-1 and J usage is TRBJ2-3; 7 nucleotides align to TRBD2. V shed 0 bases, J shed 3 bases, and the junction held 6 bases outside the gene matches. The CDR3 has 15 amino acids. Germline loops: CDR1 DFQATT, CDR2 SNEGSKA (reference sequence). Here the CDR3 DNA reads TGCAGTGCTAGAGATGGAAACGGGAGGACAGATACGCAGTATTTT. Translated, it gives CSARDGNGRTDTQYF.

This clonotype showed up just a few times. The chain combines TRBV11-2 with TRBJ2-7; D not certain. Germline V gives CDR1 SGHAT, CDR2 FQNNGV. CDR3 length equals 13 residues. The V end was cut by 1 base, the J end by 2 bases, with 6 bases between. CDR3 bases: TGTGCCAGCAGCTTAGTAGGAGCCTACGAGCAGTACGTC. This gives the protein CASSLVGAYEQYV.

This chain connects TRBV12-3 or TRBV12-4 to TRBJ2-2; 8 nucleotides align to TRBD2. The CDR3 contains 13 residues. J gave up 4 bases and V 7 bases, and 2 bases lay outside the gene matches. The CDR3 region has the DNA TGTGCCAGCACGGGAGGGTTCACCGGGGAGCTGTTTTTT. Translation: CASTGGFTGELFF.

This clonotype was recorded many times. This chain joins TRBV5-5 and TRBJ2-1, with 15 bases matching TRBD2. Germline CDR1 is SGHKS and CDR2 is YYEKEE (reference sequence). V lost 4 bases to trimming and J lost 8 bases; unmatched junction nucleotides: 4. This CDR3 is 15 amino acids long. The CDR3 region is CASSEGTSGRHEQFF. The CDR3 DNA reads as TGTGCCAGCAGCGAAGGGACTAGCGGGAGGCATGAGCAGTTCTTC.

The gene calls are TRBV5-1 and TRBJ2-7, with D tentatively TRBD1 or TRBD2 (6 bases each). The germline V gene encodes CDR1 SGHRS and CDR2 YFSETQ. V lost 0 bases and J lost 3, with 13 bases in between. This CDR3 comprises 15 residues. CDR3 sequence: CASSLVTGAIYEQYV. CDR3 sequence (DNA): TGCGCCAGCAGCTTGGTCACGGGGGCAATCTACGAGCAGTACGTC.

The chain links TRBV5-1 to TRBJ2-1, with D unresolved. This CDR3 is built from 12 residues. V was trimmed by 4 bases and J by 7 bases, leaving 9 bases between them. CDR1 SGHRS and CDR2 YFSETQ come from the germline V gene. CDR3 in amino acids: CASSVEVNEQFF. Here the CDR3 DNA reads TGCGCCAGCAGCGTTGAAGTAAATGAGCAGTTCTTC.

This clonotype was found a few times. This chain connects TRBV6-2 or TRBV6-3 to TRBJ2-5; 7 bases align to TRBD2. The CDR3 runs 15 residues. V lost 5 bases, J lost 3 bases, and 9 bases stayed unmatched. The germline V gene has CDR1 MNHEY and CDR2 SVGEGT. This chain's CDR3 is CASSLGVLAEETQYF. The CDR3 nucleotides are TGTGCCAGCAGTCTAGGGGTTCTAGCGGAAGAGACCCAGTACTTC.